This T cell receptor beta chain was sequenced for a study of control samples from healthy donors and cancer patients. Clones were sequenced by immunoSEQ multiplex PCR, and TCRdb holds only the in-frame ones, with some missing. This table holds more than 65,000 clones, over 65% found once. Trimming removed 4 bases at V and 8 bases at J, with 28 bases between. Looked up from germline, CDR1 is SGDLS and CDR2 is YYNGEE. This CDR3 is built from 18 residues. This chain uses TRBV9 with TRBJ1-3; D is unresolved. This receptor was identified in a man aged 50 or older in good health. Sequenced sample: blood. This CDR3 reads CASSLRYRGRTADDTIYF. DNA of the CDR3: TGTGCCAGCAGCCTCCGGTATAGAGGGCGGACCGCGGATGACACCATATATTTT.